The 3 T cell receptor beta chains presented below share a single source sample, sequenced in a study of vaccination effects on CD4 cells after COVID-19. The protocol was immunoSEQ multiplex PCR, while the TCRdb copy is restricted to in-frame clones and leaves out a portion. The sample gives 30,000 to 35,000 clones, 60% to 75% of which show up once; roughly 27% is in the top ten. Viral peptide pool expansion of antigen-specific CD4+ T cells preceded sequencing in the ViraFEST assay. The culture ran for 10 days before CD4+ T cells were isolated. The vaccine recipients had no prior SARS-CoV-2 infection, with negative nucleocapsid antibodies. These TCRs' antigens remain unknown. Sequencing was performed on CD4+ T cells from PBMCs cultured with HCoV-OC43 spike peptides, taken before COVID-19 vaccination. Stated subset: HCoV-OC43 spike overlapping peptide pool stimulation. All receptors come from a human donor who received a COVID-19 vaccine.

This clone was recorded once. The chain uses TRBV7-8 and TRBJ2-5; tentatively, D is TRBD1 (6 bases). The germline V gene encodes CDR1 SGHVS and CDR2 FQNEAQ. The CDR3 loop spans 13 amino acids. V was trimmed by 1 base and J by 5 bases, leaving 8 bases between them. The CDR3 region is CASSLGGPETQYF. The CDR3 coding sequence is TGTGCCAGCAGCTTAGGGGGGCCGGAGACCCAGTACTTC.

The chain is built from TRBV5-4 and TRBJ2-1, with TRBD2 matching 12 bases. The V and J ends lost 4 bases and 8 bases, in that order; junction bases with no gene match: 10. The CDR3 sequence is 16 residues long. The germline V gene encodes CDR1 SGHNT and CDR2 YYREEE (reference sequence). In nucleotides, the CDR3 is TGTGCCAGCAGCGGCTCGAGGGCTAGCGGGAGGGATGAGCAGTTCTTC. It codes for CASSGSRASGRDEQFF.

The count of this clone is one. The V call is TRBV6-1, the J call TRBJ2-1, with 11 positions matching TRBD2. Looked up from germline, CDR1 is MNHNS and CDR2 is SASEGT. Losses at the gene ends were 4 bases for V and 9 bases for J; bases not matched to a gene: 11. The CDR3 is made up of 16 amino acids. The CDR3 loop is CASSVSGGDFRGEQFF. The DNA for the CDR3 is TGTGCCAGCAGTGTTAGCGGGGGGGATTTTCGAGGTGAGCAGTTCTTC.